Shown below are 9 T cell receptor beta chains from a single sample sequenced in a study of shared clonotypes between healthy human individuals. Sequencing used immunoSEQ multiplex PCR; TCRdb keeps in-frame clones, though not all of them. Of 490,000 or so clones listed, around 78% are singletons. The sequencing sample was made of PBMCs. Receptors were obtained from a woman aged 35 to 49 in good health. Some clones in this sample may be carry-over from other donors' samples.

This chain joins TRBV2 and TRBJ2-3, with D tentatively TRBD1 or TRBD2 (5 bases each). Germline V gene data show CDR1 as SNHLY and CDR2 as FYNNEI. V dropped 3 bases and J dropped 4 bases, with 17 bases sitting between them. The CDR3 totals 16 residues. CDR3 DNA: TGTGCCAGCAGTGAGATGGGACGAGAAGGGGCAGATACGCAGTATTTT. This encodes CASSEMGREGADTQYF.

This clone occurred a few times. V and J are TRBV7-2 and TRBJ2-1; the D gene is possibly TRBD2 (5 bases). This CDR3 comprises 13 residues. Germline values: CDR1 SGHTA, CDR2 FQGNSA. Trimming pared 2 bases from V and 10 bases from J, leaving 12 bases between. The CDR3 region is CASSLMSEREQFF. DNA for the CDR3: TGTGCCAGCAGCTTAATGTCCGAGCGGGAGCAGTTCTTC.

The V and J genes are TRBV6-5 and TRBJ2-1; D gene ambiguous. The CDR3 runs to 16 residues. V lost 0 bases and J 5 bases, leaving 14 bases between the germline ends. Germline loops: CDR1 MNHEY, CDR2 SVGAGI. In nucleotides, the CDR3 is TGTGCCAGCAGTTACTCGACGGTTTACTACAACAATGAGCAGTTCTTC. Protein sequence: CASSYSTVYYNNEQFF.

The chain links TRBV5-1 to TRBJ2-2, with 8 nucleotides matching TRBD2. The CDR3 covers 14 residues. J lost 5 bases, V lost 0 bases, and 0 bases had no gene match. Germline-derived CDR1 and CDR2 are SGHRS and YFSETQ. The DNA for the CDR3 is TGCGCCAGCAGCTTGGCTAGCGGGACCGGGGAGCTGTTTTTT. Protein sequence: CASSLASGTGELFF.

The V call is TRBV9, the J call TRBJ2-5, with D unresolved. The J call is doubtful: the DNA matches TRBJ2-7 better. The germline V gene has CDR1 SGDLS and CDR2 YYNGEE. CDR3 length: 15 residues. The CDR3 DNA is TGTGCCAGCAGCGTAGGGGAAGGGCTGGTATACGAGCAGTACTTC. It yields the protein CASSVGEGLVYEQYF.

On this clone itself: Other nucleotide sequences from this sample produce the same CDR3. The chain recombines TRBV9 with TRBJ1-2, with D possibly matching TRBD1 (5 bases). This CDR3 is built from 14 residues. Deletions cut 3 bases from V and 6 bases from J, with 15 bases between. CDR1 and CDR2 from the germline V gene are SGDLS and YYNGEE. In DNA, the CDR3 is TGTGCCAGCAGCGCGTACCAGGGTAGTGATGGCTACACCTTC. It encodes CASSAYQGSDGYTF.

CDR3 protein: CSARVNTEAFF. In nucleotides, the CDR3 is TGCAGTGCTAGAGTAAACACTGAAGCTTTCTTT. V gene TRBV20-1 combines with J gene TRBJ1-1; D is undetermined. The CDR3 has 11 residues. Germline V gene lookup returns CDR1 DFQATT and CDR2 SNEGSKA (reference sequence). Trimming cost V 1 base and J 2 bases, with 2 bases left between them.

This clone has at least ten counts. CDR3 DNA: TGTGCCAGCAGCTTAGTTGGGGGTGTGGGCACTGAAGCTTTCTTT. Its translation: CASSLVGGVGTEAFF. The rearrangement uses TRBV7-9 and TRBJ1-1, with D perhaps TRBD1 (5 bases). This CDR3 spans 15 amino acids. Per the germline V gene, CDR1 is SEHNR and CDR2 is FQNEAQ (reference sequence). V shed 1 base and J shed 4 bases, with 13 bases lying between them.

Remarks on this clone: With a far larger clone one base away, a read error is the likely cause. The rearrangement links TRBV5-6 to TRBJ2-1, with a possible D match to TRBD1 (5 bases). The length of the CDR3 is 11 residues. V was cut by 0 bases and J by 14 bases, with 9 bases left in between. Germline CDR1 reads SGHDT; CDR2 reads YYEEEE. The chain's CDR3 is CASSLDPGKFF. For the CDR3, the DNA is TGTGCCAGCAGCTTGGACCCAGGGAAGTTCTTC.